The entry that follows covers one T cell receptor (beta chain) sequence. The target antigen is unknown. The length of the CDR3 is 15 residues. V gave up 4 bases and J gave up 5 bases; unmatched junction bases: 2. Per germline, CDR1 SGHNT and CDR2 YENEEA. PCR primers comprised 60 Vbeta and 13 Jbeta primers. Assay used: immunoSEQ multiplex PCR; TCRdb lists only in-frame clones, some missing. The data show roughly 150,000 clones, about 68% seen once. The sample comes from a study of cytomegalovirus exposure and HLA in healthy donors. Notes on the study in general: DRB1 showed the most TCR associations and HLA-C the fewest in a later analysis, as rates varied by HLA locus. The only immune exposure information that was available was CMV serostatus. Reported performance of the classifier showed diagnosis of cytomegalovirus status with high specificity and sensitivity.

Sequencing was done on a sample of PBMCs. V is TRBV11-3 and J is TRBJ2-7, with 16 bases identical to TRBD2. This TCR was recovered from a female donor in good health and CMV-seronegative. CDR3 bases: TGTGCCAGCAGCTCAGGGACTAGCGGGGGGGACGAGCAGTACTTC. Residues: CASSSGTSGGDEQYF.